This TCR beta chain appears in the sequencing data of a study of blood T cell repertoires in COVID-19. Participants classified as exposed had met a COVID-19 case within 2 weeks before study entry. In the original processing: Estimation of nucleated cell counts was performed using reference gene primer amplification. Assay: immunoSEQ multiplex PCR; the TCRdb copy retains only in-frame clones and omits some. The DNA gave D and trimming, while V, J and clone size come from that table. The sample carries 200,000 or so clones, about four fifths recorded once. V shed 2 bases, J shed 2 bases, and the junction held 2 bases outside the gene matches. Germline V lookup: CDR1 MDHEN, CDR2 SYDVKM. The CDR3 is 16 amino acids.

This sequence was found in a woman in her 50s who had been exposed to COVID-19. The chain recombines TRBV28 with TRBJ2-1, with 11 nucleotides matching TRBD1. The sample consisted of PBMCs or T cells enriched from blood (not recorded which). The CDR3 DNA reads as TGTGCCAGCAGTTTAGGGGGACAGGGGGCCTACAATGAGCAGTTCTTC. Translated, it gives CASSLGGQGAYNEQFF.